The T cell receptor (beta chain) described here comes from a study of identical twins. Addition of a universal primer site occurred through template switching, and cDNA carried unique molecular identifiers. TCRdb reanalysed the 5' RACE reads using MiXCR and keeps one entry per CDR3 protein. Altogether some 900,000 distinct CDR3 sequences are present, approximately 13% being singletons, with the ten largest covering around 1.6%. Germline assignment: CDR1 SGHRS and CDR2 YFSETQ. The V end lost 3 bases, the J end lost 1 base, and 7 bases lay between the germline ends. The CDR3 covers 13 residues. These data also featured in a second study, about yellow fever vaccine responses in identical twins.

This receptor was identified in a woman aged 18-35 years in good health. J is TRBJ2-5 and V is TRBV5-1; D unresolved. Sequencing was performed on PBMCs. In DNA, the CDR3 is TGCGCCAGCAGCTCAAGATTCCAAGAGACCCAGTACTTC. It yields the protein CASSSRFQETQYF.